The 10 T cell receptor beta chains presented below share a single source sample, sequenced in a study of beta chain features in type 1 diabetes. Study-level findings and limits: Type 1 diabetes patients showed a moderate but significant shortening of TCRB CDR3s in all four CD4+ subsets.

Expressed TCRB transcripts were sequenced because the isolated RNA had all been reverse transcribed beforehand. Produced via immunoSEQ multiplex PCR; TCRdb's table is partial and in-frame only. The sample lists some 120,000 clones, 17% seen once, with roughly 2.6% in the top ten. Their specific antigens are unknown. The sequencing sample was made of central memory CD4+ T cells from blood. Receptors were obtained from a man younger than 35 with type 1 diabetes.

A word on this clone: The same CDR3 arises from other DNA sequences in this sample as well. The chain uses TRBV7-2 and TRBJ1-4, with 8 bases that match TRBD1. The CDR3 is made up of 14 amino acids. The germline V gene encodes CDR1 SGHTA and CDR2 FQGNSA. Germline trimming cut 5 bases from V and 6 bases from J; bases unmatched to any gene: 5. CDR3 nucleotides: TGTGCCAGCAGCCGACAGGGGAGGGATGAAAAACTGTTTTTT. Amino acid sequence: CASSRQGRDEKLFF.

This clone occurred many times. The CDR3 bases are TGTGCCTGGAGTGTGACCGGACAGGGCTCTGGGGCCAACGTCCTGACTTTC. Its protein is CAWSVTGQGSGANVLTF. This chain joins TRBV30 and TRBJ2-6; 8 bases match TRBD1. CDR1 and CDR2 from the germline V gene are GTSNPN and SVGIG (reference sequence). CDR3 length: 17 residues. V lost 0 bases to trimming and J lost 0 bases; unmatched junction nucleotides: 4.

This sequence joins TRBV2 and TRBJ2-1; tentatively, D is TRBD2 (6 bases). The length of the CDR3 is 15 residues. CDR1 and CDR2 (germline): SNHLY, FYNNEI. Trimming cost V 4 bases and J 0 bases, with 10 bases left between them. The CDR3, as DNA: TGTGCCAGCAGTGCTGACGGGAGCTCCTACAATGAGCAGTTCTTC. Translated, it gives CASSADGSSYNEQFF.

J is TRBJ1-6 and V is TRBV27, with 8 bases matching TRBD1. The ends lost 7 bases at V and 7 bases at J; junction bases unmatched: 6. CDR1 is MNHEY and CDR2 is SMNVEV in the germline V gene (reference sequence). CDR3 length equals 14 residues. The CDR3 sequence is CASMTGAGNSPLHF. The DNA for the CDR3 is TGTGCCAGCATGACAGGGGCAGGGAATTCACCCCTCCACTTT.

A remark on this clone: A much larger clone lies one base from this, so it may be a read error. The rearrangement joins TRBV30 to TRBJ2-7, with 7 positions matching TRBD2. Germline V gene sequence: CDR1 GTSNPN, CDR2 SVGIG (reference sequence). The CDR3 runs to 16 residues. V lost 0 bases, J lost 1 base, and 9 bases stayed unmatched. CDR3 sequence (DNA): TGTGCCTGGAGTGTATGGCGGGGGATATATTCCTACGAGCAGTACTTC. Protein: CAWSVWRGIYSYEQYF.

Only a few counts were recorded for this clone. V and J are TRBV28 and TRBJ2-7; no definite D call. CDR3 length: 13 residues. The germline CDR1 and CDR2 sequences are MDHEN and SYDVKM. Trimming removed 2 bases at V and 5 bases at J, with 10 bases between. This CDR3 reads CASSLIGVDEQYF. In DNA form, the CDR3 reads TGTGCCAGCAGTTTAATCGGCGTGGACGAGCAGTACTTC.

A few counts support this clone. This CDR3 is CASSGWTSGTDTQYF. For the CDR3, the DNA is TGTGCCAGCAGCGGGTGGACTAGCGGCACAGATACGCAGTATTTT. The chain combines TRBV7-9 with TRBJ2-3, with 9 bases matching TRBD2. The CDR3 has 15 residues. J was trimmed by 1 base and V by 5 bases; bases with no gene match: 4. Germline V gene sequence: CDR1 SEHNR, CDR2 FQNEAQ (reference sequence).

This chain joins TRBV6-5 and TRBJ1-2; no definite D call. Trimming removed 6 bases at V and 4 bases at J, with 15 bases between. The CDR3 covers 14 residues. The V gene's germline CDR1 is MNHEY and CDR2 SVGAGI. The CDR3 loop reads CASSRGREGYGYTF. CDR3 nucleotides: TGTGCCAGCAGCCGCGGGAGGGAGGGCTATGGCTACACCTTC.

This clone turned up a few times. The rearrangement uses TRBV19 and TRBJ1-1; 7 positions agree with TRBD1. This CDR3 contains 13 residues. Germline V lookup: CDR1 LNHDA, CDR2 SQIVND (reference sequence). The ends lost 3 bases at V and 3 bases at J; junction bases unmatched: 1. The CDR3 spells CASSIDRDTEAFF. CDR3 DNA sequence: TGTGCCAGTAGTATTGACAGGGACACTGAAGCTTTCTTT.

This clone was detected a few times. The J gene is TRBJ1-6, the V gene TRBV7-8; unclear D gene. This CDR3 region has 18 residues. Trimming took off 4 bases at V and 10 bases at J, with 26 bases between the two ends. CDR1 is SGHVS, CDR2 FQNEAQ, per germline. The CDR3 coding sequence is TGTGCCAGCAGCTGGAGATCTCCCCTCTCCGAAAAGGTCTCACCCCTCCACTTT. Protein: CASSWRSPLSEKVSPLHF. Using reference TRBV7-8 and TRBJ1-6 for the parts outside the CDR3, the full variable domain is GAGVSQSPRYKVAKRGQDVALRCDPISGHVSLFWYQQALGQGPEFLTYFQNEAQLDKSGLPSDRFFAERPEGSVSTLKIQRTQQEDSAVYLCASSWRSPLSEKVSPLHFGNGTRLTVT.